Listed here is a single TCR beta chain. This sample is part of a study of blood T cell repertoires in COVID-19. Measured with immunoSEQ multiplex PCR; TCRdb has only the in-frame clones, and not every one. Here the sample spans over 250,000 clones, around 87% being singletons. The germline V gene has CDR1 LGHNA and CDR2 YSLEER. Trimming at V came to 4 bases and at J to 2 bases, leaving 1 base not matched to a gene. The CDR3 is 13 amino acids. The origin of this receptor is a woman aged 50 to 60 with acute or convalescent COVID-19. The chain is built from TRBV4-3 and TRBJ2-5; 7 bases match TRBD1. Material: peripheral blood. In DNA, the CDR3 is TGCGCCAGCAGCCGACAGGGACAAGAGACCCAGTACTTC. Translation: CASSRQGQETQYF.